This T cell receptor (beta chain) was identified in a study of Graves' ophthalmopathy and Graves' hyperthyroidism. Study-level points and caveats: Researchers report that a 13-signature model separated ophthalmopathy from stable hyperthyroidism, posting about 90% sensitivity and about 78% specificity.

Investigators amplified TCR beta CDR3 regions from RNA transcripts. First-round RT-PCR relied on HTBI primers, and a second-round multiplex PCR came next. TCRdb reanalysed the multiplex PCR reads using MiXCR and keeps one entry per CDR3 protein. This table holds approximately 1.2 million distinct CDR3 sequences, about two fifths found once. Eligible hyperthyroidism cases comprised new diagnoses of under 2 months' duration in individuals aged 18 to 65. As regards this clonotype: As yet, its antigen is unknown.

The V gene's germline CDR1 is SQVTM and CDR2 ANQGSEA. The V gene lost 6 bases and the J gene lost 9 bases, with 17 bases spanning the gap. This CDR3 region has 12 residues. The origin of this receptor is an adult man with Graves' hyperthyroidism. This sequence joins TRBV29-1 and TRBJ2-5, with D possibly being TRBD1 (5 bases). The sequenced sample consisted of peripheral blood or thyroid tissue (not recorded which). In DNA form, the CDR3 reads TGCAGCGTCCAGGACAATCATCAGCCCCAGTACTTC. This sequence encodes CSVQDNHQPQYF.